Presented here are 29 T cell receptor beta chains from one specimen sequenced in a study of graft-versus-host responses after intestinal transplantation. The method was immunoSEQ multiplex PCR; TCRdb's version includes in-frame clones alone and lacks a portion of them. Of tens of thousands of clones in the sample, 90% to 95% were seen once. The material was PBMCs, obtained 16 days after intestinal transplant. All receptors derive from a human patient who received an intestinal transplant, so some T cells may come from the graft donor.

This clone has just one count. The V call is TRBV27, the J call TRBJ2-5; weak D call: TRBD1 (5 bases). The DNA end lines up better with TRBJ2-7; the J call may be wrong. The length of the CDR3 is 13 residues. Germline-derived CDR1 and CDR2 are MNHEY and SMNVEV (reference sequence). For the CDR3, the DNA is TGTGCCAGCAGTTTAACAGGCTCCTACGAGCAGTACTTC. As protein: CASSLTGSYEQYF.

The chain couples TRBV6-5 to TRBJ1-4; unclear D gene. V lost 6 bases and J 2 bases, leaving 7 bases between the germline ends. The CDR3 spans 13 residues. Germline loops: CDR1 MNHEY, CDR2 SVGAGI. Written as DNA, the CDR3 is TGTGCCAGCAGGCCTCACACTAATGAAAAACTGTTTTTT. The encoded protein is CASRPHTNEKLFF.

CDR3 in DNA: TGCGCCAGCAGTGAGTCTCCAGGGGGCGCCCAGGAAAAACTGTTTTTT. Translating gives CASSESPGGAQEKLFF. V usage is TRBV10-2 and J usage is TRBJ1-4; 8 bases agree with TRBD1. The V gene's germline CDR1 is WSHSY and CDR2 SAAADI. Trimming removed 0 bases from V and 8 bases from J; junction bases left unmatched: 8. This CDR3 has 16 residues.

A single count supports this clone. This chain uses TRBV28 with TRBJ1-5; 7 positions match TRBD1. V shed 2 bases and J 7 bases; nucleotides not matched to a gene: 8. Germline V CDR1 and CDR2: MDHEN, SYDVKM. The CDR3 length is 15 residues. The CDR3 protein is CASSLTGTVAQPQHF. The CDR3 coding sequence is TGTGCCAGCAGTTTAACCGGGACAGTTGCCCAGCCCCAGCATTTT.

The rearrangement joins TRBV7-9 to TRBJ2-5, with TRBD1 matching over 7 bases. This CDR3 is built from 13 residues. CDR1 and CDR2 (germline): SEHNR, FQNEAQ (reference sequence). The V and J ends lost 3 bases and 4 bases, in that order; junction bases with no gene match: 2. The CDR3 loop reads CASSFNRGETQYF. CDR3 nucleotides: TGTGCCAGCAGCTTCAACAGGGGAGAGACCCAGTACTTC.

The chain employs TRBV30 and TRBJ2-7; D remains ambiguous. V was clipped by 3 bases and J by 4 bases, with 13 bases between them. This CDR3 has 13 amino acids. Germline assignment: CDR1 GTSNPN and CDR2 SVGIG (reference sequence). The CDR3 nucleotides are TGTGCCTGGAGGAAGTCCCCCGATTACGAGCAGTACTTC. It codes for CAWRKSPDYEQYF.

The J gene is TRBJ2-1, the V gene TRBV13; 8 bases match TRBD2. The CDR3 is 13 residues long. Germline loops: CDR1 PRHDT, CDR2 FYEKMQ (reference sequence). The J segment lost 5 bases and the V segment lost 5 bases, leaving 2 bases of the junction unmatched. The CDR3 nucleotides read TGTGCCAGCAGCCTGGGACTAGACAATGAGCAGTTCTTC. This codes for CASSLGLDNEQFF. Using reference TRBV13 and TRBJ2-1 for the parts outside the CDR3, the full variable domain is AAGVIQSPRHLIKEKRETATLKCYPIPRHDTVYWYQQGPGQDPQFLISFYEKMQSDKGSIPDRFSAQQFSDYHSELNMSSLELGDSALYFCASSLGLDNEQFFGPGTRLTVL.

The rearrangement uses TRBV28 and TRBJ2-3, with 12 bases identical to TRBD2. Germline assignment: CDR1 MDHEN and CDR2 SYDVKM. CDR3 length equals 17 residues. V lost 6 bases to trimming and J lost 5 bases; unmatched junction nucleotides: 12. The CDR3 nucleotides read TGTGCCAGCAGCCCAAGGGCACTAGCGGGAGGTAAAGATACGCAGTATTTT. Translation gives CASSPRALAGGKDTQYF.

The chain joins TRBV6-4 to TRBJ2-3; 10 nucleotides line up with TRBD2. Per germline, CDR1 MRHNA and CDR2 SNTAGT. The junction had 1 base not matched to a gene; V was cut back by 2 bases and J by 2 bases. This CDR3 region has 15 residues. The CDR3 protein is CASSDSGRATDTQYF. CDR3 DNA sequence: TGTGCCAGCAGTGACAGCGGGAGGGCCACAGATACGCAGTATTTT.

The V gene is TRBV5-4, the J gene TRBJ2-1; D is perhaps TRBD1 (8 bases). This CDR3 contains 15 residues. Germline values: CDR1 SGHNT, CDR2 YYREEE (reference sequence). V lost 3 bases and J lost 7, with 17 bases in between. This chain's CDR3 is CASSYRGGSRNEQFF. The CDR3 region has the DNA TGTGCCAGCAGCTACAGGGGGGGGTCACGGAATGAGCAGTTCTTC.

J is TRBJ2-3 and V is TRBV10-3; a weak D match, TRBD2 (7 bases). The CDR3 sequence is 14 residues long. The V end lost 11 bases, the J end lost 4 bases, and 19 bases lay between the germline ends. Germline CDR1 ENHRY, CDR2 SYGVKD. The DNA of the CDR3 is TGTGCCTCACAGAGGGGGAGGGGCCCAGATACGCAGTATTTT. Its protein is CASQRGRGPDTQYF.

This chain connects TRBV6-5 to TRBJ2-2, with D uncertain. The V and J ends lost 10 bases and 2 bases respectively, with 8 bases between them. Germline assignment: CDR1 MNHEY and CDR2 SVGAGI. CDR3 length: 12 residues. CDR3 protein: CATLLNTGELFF. The CDR3, as DNA: TGTGCCACTCTTCTAAACACCGGGGAGCTGTTTTTT.

This rearrangement joins TRBV4-3 to TRBJ2-7, with 9 nucleotides matching TRBD2. The germline V gene encodes CDR1 LGHNA and CDR2 YSLEER. CDR3 length equals 18 residues. V lost 0 bases, J lost 5 bases, and 14 bases stayed unmatched. CDR3 protein: CASSQDPPPREGRDEQYF. The CDR3 DNA is TGCGCCAGCAGCCAAGATCCTCCCCCGCGGGAGGGCCGGGACGAGCAGTACTTC.

As for this clone: The sample contains more than one DNA sequence encoding this CDR3. The chain is built from TRBV5-6 and TRBJ1-1; TRBD1 is a possible D gene (5 bases). CDR3 length: 13 residues. Germline V gene sequence: CDR1 SGHDT, CDR2 YYEEEE. The V end lost 8 bases, the J end lost 2 bases, and 13 bases lay between the germline ends. DNA of the CDR3: TGTGCCAGTACAGGCTGGGCCAACACTGAAGCTTTCTTT. Its translation: CASTGWANTEAFF.

CDR3 region: CASSFLSGSSYEQYF. For the CDR3, the DNA is TGTGCCAGCAGTTTTTTGAGCGGGAGCTCCTACGAGCAGTACTTC. This sequence joins TRBV28 and TRBJ2-7, with 8 bases fitting TRBD2. Unmatched junction bases numbered 4, after V lost 3 bases and J lost 0 bases. Germline CDR1 is MDHEN and CDR2 is SYDVKM. The CDR3 runs to 15 residues.

V usage is TRBV29-1 and J usage is TRBJ2-3; D may correspond to TRBD1 or TRBD2 (5 bases each). Germline CDR1 is SQVTM and CDR2 is ANQGSEA. This CDR3 region has 14 residues. V gave up 5 bases and J gave up 1 base, with 13 bases separating them. The CDR3 coding sequence is TGCAGCGTTTGGGGGAGTGTGGGCACAGATACGCAGTATTTT. As protein: CSVWGSVGTDTQYF.

The V gene is TRBV30, the J gene TRBJ1-5; perhaps TRBD1 as D (5 bases). The length of the CDR3 is 12 residues. CDR1 GTSNPN and CDR2 SVGIG come from the germline V gene (reference sequence). V dropped 1 base and J dropped 8 bases, with 9 bases sitting between them. CDR3 in amino acids: CAWSEGREPQHF. DNA for the CDR3: TGTGCCTGGAGTGAGGGCAGGGAGCCCCAGCATTTT.

The J gene is TRBJ1-5, the V gene TRBV7-6, with 8 bases lining up with TRBD1. This CDR3 has 17 amino acids. V was pared by 2 bases and J by 3 bases, with 9 bases of the junction left unmatched. Germline CDR1 is SGHVS and CDR2 is FNYEAQ. The CDR3 DNA reads as TGTGCCAGCAGCTTATCGGGCGGACAGGGAAACAATCAGCCCCAGCATTTT. Protein product: CASSLSGGQGNNQPQHF.

This CDR3 is CASSQVREGYEQYF. The DNA for the CDR3 is TGTGCCAGCAGCCAAGTGAGAGAGGGTTACGAGCAGTACTTC. The gene calls are TRBV4-2 and TRBJ2-7; possibly TRBD2 for D (5 bases). The germline V gene encodes CDR1 LGHNA and CDR2 YNFKEQ. The CDR3 is 14 residues long. Trimming removed 1 base at V and 4 bases at J, with 11 bases between.

The V call is TRBV6-5, the J call TRBJ2-1, with D hard to call. The CDR3 length is 15 residues. Germline CDR1 MNHEY, CDR2 SVGAGI. The ends were cut back, 8 bases at V and 4 bases at J, with 18 bases in the middle. The CDR3 protein is CASGLGPILYNEQFF. The CDR3 DNA sequence: TGTGCCAGCGGGCTTGGACCCATTTTATACAATGAGCAGTTCTTC.

This sequence joins TRBV4-1 and TRBJ2-7; D gene ambiguous. Deletions cut 1 base from V and 1 base from J, with 11 bases between. The CDR3 totals 15 residues. Germline V gene sequence: CDR1 MGHRA, CDR2 YSYEKL. Here the CDR3 reads CASSQATQSSYEQYF. For the CDR3, the DNA is TGCGCCAGCAGCCAAGCGACGCAGTCGTCCTACGAGCAGTACTTC.

This chain links TRBV28 with TRBJ1-1; D might be TRBD1 (5 bases). CDR3 length: 15 residues. CDR1 and CDR2 from the germline V gene are MDHEN and SYDVKM. V was clipped by 7 bases and J by 4 bases, with 19 bases between them. This CDR3 is CASTQRERRGTEAFF. DNA of the CDR3: TGTGCCAGCACCCAACGAGAGCGGAGGGGCACTGAAGCTTTCTTT.

This sequence joins TRBV5-6 and TRBJ2-7; D not resolved. Trimming removed 4 bases at V and 2 bases at J, with 4 bases between. There are 11 residues in the CDR3. Germline values: CDR1 SGHDT, CDR2 YYEEEE. Written as DNA, the CDR3 is TGTGCCAGCAGCACCACCTACGAGCAGTACTTC. This translates into CASSTTYEQYF. Looking up the rest from reference TRBV5-6 and TRBJ2-7 gives the full variable domain: DAGVTQSPTHLIKTRGQQVTLRCSPKSGHDTVSWYQQALGQGPQFIFQYYEEEERQRGNFPDRFSGHQFPNYSSELNVNALLLGDSALYLCASSTTYEQYFGPGTRLTVT.

This clone came up once. The gene calls are TRBV2 and TRBJ1-2; D is undetermined. The CDR3 covers 13 residues. Germline CDR1 reads SNHLY; CDR2 reads FYNNEI. Deletions cut 8 bases from V and 8 bases from J, with 18 bases between. Here the CDR3 DNA reads TGTGCCAGCGGGTCCGGACTCTCCTCCGGCTACACCTTC. Translated: CASGSGLSSGYTF.

The gene calls are TRBV9 and TRBJ1-2; D might be TRBD1 (5 bases). Trimming pared 0 bases from V and 8 bases from J, leaving 14 bases between. From germline, CDR1 is SGDLS and CDR2 YYNGEE. This CDR3 has 14 residues. CDR3 nucleotides: TGTGCCAGCAGCGTAGAAGGGGCAGGATCCGGCTACACCTTC. It translates to CASSVEGAGSGYTF.

V gene TRBV7-7 combines with J gene TRBJ1-6; D call uncertain. Trimming removed 1 base at V and 9 bases at J, with 7 bases between. Germline CDR1 reads SSHAT; CDR2 reads FNYEAQ (reference sequence). The CDR3 extends over 13 amino acids. The CDR3 nucleotides are TGTGCCAGCAGCTTAGATGAAATTTCACCCCTCCACTTT. It yields the protein CASSLDEISPLHF.

The chain uses TRBV4-1 and TRBJ2-7, with no clear D. V was pared by 0 bases and J by 9 bases, with 6 bases between. Germline V lookup: CDR1 MGHRA, CDR2 YSYEKL. This CDR3 is built from 11 residues. As DNA, the CDR3 is TGCGCCAGCAGCCAAGAATCCGTGCAGTACTTC. Its protein is CASSQESVQYF.

V is TRBV4-1 and J is TRBJ2-5, with 8 bases that match TRBD1. The length of the CDR3 is 17 residues. CDR1 is MGHRA and CDR2 is YSYEKL in the germline V gene. The J segment lost 5 bases and the V segment lost 0 bases, leaving 11 bases of the junction unmatched. The CDR3 coding sequence is TGCGCCAGCAGCCAAGAGGGTGGTCCGACAGGGGTGGAGACCCAGTACTTC. Translated: CASSQEGGPTGVETQYF.

The chain uses TRBV28 and TRBJ2-7; maybe TRBD2 (7 bases). CDR1 and CDR2 from the germline V gene are MDHEN and SYDVKM. V shed 4 bases and J shed 2 bases, with 12 bases lying between them. The CDR3 sequence is 14 residues long. This CDR3 is CASSWGGGTYEQYF. DNA for the CDR3: TGTGCCAGCAGTTGGGGGGGCGGGACCTACGAGCAGTACTTC.